This TCR beta chain was observed in a study of T cell responses to AZD1222 COVID-19 vaccine. From germline, CDR1 is ENHRY and CDR2 SYGVKD. The CDR3 totals 14 residues. The V and J ends lost 7 bases and 5 bases, in that order; junction bases with no gene match: 9. General observations from the study: White British donors predominated, females outnumbered males, and clonal diversity was possibly underestimated. Spike-specific TCR breadth and depth grew following two AZD1222 doses.

Using immunoSEQ multiplex PCR, the repertoire was profiled, and TCRdb retains in-frame clones only, with some absent. Among 150,000 to 200,000 clones listed, roughly 94% were seen once. Turning to this clone: Its target is not known.

Sequencing used peripheral blood, obtained 28 days after the second AZD1222 dose. The V call is TRBV10-3, the J call TRBJ1-2, with 8 bases matching TRBD1. The receptor was isolated from an adult who received the AZD1222 COVID-19 vaccine. The CDR3 is CAITGTGPPYGYTF. CDR3 bases: TGTGCCATCACTGGGACAGGCCCCCCTTATGGCTACACCTTC.